The 4 T cell receptor beta chains presented below share a single source sample, sequenced in a study of cytomegalovirus exposure and HLA in healthy donors (TCRdb year 2017). Library preparation employed the immunoSEQ multiplex PCR assay. The multiplex PCR relied on a mix of 60 forward primers for TCR Vbeta segments and 13 reverse primers for TCR Jbeta segments. The clones in this table, taken by TCRdb from immuneACCESS, are in-frame only. Not every clone is retained; where verified, under half of the shortfall comes from an unresolved V gene, and the cause of the rest is unknown. This sample comprises roughly 120,000 clones, around 81% of them detected only once. Around 2.2% of the sample rests with the top ten. Sequenced: PBMCs. Receptors originate from a woman under 40 in good health and CMV-seronegative.

CDR3 amino acids: CASSLAAGGNEQFF. CDR3 bases: TGTGCCAGCAGCTTAGCGGCAGGGGGCAATGAGCAGTTCTTC. The chain joins TRBV7-2 to TRBJ2-1; TRBD1 aligns across 7 bases. The CDR3 is 14 residues long. Unmatched junction bases numbered 2, after V lost 0 bases and J lost 6 bases. The germline CDR1 and CDR2 sequences are SGHTA and FQGNSA. Full variable domain (missing parts from reference TRBV7-2 and TRBJ2-1): GAGVSQSPSNKVTEKGKDVELRCDPISGHTALYWYRQSLGQGLEFLIYFQGNSAPDKSGLPSDRFSAERTGGSVSTLTIQRTQQEDSAVYLCASSLAAGGNEQFFGPGTRLTVL.

This clone was counted between two and nine times. The gene calls are TRBV28 and TRBJ1-5, with 11 nucleotides matching TRBD1. Per the germline V gene, CDR1 is MDHEN and CDR2 is SYDVKM. With 7 bases clipped from V and 5 bases from J, the junction kept 7 bases outside the gene matches. This CDR3 has 15 amino acids. The CDR3 coding sequence is TGTGCCAGCACCGTTACGGGACAGGGGGATCAGCCCCAGCATTTT. It encodes CASTVTGQGDQPQHF.

The chain combines TRBV29-1 with TRBJ1-1, with D possibly TRBD1 on 6 matching bases. The germline V and J ends were trimmed by 4 bases and 1 base, with 13 bases remaining between them. The germline CDR1 and CDR2 sequences are SQVTM and ANQGSEA. CDR3 length: 14 residues. The CDR3 protein is CSVGPWGQNTEAFF. The DNA of the CDR3 is TGCAGCGTTGGTCCTTGGGGGCAGAACACTGAAGCTTTCTTT.

This clone was found a few times. The chain recombines TRBV5-1 with TRBJ2-7, with TRBD2 identical over 11 bases. Germline V gene lookup returns CDR1 SGHRS and CDR2 YFSETQ. The junction had 6 bases not matched to a gene; V was cut back by 4 bases and J by 0 bases. The CDR3 has 16 residues. The CDR3: CASSDWTSGRSYEQYF. Written as DNA, the CDR3 is TGCGCCAGCAGCGACTGGACTAGCGGGCGCTCCTACGAGCAGTACTTC.